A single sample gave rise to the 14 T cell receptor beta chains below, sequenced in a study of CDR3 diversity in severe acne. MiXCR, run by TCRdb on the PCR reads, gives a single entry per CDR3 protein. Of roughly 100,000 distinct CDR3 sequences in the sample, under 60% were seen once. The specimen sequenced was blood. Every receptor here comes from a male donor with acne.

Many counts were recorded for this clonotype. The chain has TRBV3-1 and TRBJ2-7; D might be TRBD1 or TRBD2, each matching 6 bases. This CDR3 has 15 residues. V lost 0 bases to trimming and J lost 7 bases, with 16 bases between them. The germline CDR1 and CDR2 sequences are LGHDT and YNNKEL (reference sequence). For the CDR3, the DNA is TGTGCCAGCAGCCAAGATGGGGGGCCCCGTGCGGAGCAGTACTTC. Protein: CASSQDGGPRAEQYF.

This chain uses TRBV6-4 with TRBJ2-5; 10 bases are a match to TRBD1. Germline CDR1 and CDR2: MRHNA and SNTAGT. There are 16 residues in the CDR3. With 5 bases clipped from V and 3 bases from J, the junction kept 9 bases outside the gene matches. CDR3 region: CASSPTPGQGKETQYF. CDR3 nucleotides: TGTGCCAGCAGTCCCACACCGGGACAGGGGAAAGAGACCCAGTACTTC.

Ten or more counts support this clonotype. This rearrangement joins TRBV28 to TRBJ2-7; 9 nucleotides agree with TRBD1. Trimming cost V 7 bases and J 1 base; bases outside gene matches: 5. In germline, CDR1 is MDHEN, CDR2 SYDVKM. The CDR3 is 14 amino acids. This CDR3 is CASTPGTGSYEQYV. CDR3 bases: TGTGCCAGCACCCCCGGGACAGGGTCCTACGAGCAGTACGTC.

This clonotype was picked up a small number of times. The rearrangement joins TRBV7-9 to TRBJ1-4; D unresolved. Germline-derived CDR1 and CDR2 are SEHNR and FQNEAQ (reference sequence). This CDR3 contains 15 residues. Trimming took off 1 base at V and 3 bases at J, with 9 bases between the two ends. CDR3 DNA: TGTGCCAGCAGCTTAGGGGCGGGCCCTAATGAAAAACTGTTTTTT. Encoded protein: CASSLGAGPNEKLFF.

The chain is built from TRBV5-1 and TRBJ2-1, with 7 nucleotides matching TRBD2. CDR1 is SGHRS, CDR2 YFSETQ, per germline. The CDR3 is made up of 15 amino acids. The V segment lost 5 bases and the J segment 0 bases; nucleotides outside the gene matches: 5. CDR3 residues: CASRLLANSYNEQFF. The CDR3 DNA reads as TGCGCCAGCAGGCTACTAGCGAACTCCTACAATGAGCAGTTCTTC. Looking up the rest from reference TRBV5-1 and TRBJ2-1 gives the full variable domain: KAGVTQTPRYLIKTRGQQVTLSCSPISGHRSVSWYQQTPGQGLQFLFEYFSETQRNKGNFPGRFSGRQFSNSRSEMNVSTLELGDSALYLCASRLLANSYNEQFFGPGTRLTVL.

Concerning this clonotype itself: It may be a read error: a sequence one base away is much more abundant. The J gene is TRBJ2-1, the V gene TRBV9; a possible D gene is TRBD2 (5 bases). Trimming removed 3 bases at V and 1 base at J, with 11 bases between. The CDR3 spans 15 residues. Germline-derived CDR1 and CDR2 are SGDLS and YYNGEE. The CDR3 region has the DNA TGTGCCAGCAGCGAAGGGAGTCTATCCTACAATGAGCAGTTCTTC. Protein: CASSEGSLSYNEQFF.

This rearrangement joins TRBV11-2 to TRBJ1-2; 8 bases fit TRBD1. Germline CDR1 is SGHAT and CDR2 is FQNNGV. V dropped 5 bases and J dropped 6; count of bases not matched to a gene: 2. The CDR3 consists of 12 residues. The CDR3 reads CASSRTGNGYTF. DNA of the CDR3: TGTGCCAGCAGCCGGACAGGGAATGGCTACACCTTC.

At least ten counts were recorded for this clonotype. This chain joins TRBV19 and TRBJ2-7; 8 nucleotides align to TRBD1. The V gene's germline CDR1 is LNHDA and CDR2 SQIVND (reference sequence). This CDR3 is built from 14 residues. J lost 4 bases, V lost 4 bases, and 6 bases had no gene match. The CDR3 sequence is CASSTRQGNYEQYF. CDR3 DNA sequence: TGTGCCAGTAGTACGAGACAGGGGAATTACGAGCAGTACTTC.

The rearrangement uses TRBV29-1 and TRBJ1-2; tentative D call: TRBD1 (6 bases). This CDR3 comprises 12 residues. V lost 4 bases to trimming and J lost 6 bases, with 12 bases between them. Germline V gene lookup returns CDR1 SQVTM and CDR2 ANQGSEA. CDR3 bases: TGCAGCGTTGGTCAAGGGGGGGATGGCTACACCTTC. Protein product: CSVGQGGDGYTF.

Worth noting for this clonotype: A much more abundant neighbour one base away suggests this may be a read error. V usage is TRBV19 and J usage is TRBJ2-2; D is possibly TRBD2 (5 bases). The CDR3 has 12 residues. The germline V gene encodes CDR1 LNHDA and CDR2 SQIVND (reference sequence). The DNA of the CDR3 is TGTGCCAGTAGTATGGGGATCGGGAAGCTGTTTTTT. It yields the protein CASSMGIGKLFF.

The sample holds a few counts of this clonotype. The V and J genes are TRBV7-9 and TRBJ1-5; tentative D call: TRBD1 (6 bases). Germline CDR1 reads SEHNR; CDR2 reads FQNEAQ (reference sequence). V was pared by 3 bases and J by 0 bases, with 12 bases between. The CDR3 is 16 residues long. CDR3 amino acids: CASSLGGLNSNQPQHF. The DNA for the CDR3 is TGTGCCAGCAGCTTGGGGGGCCTGAATAGCAATCAGCCCCAGCATTTT.

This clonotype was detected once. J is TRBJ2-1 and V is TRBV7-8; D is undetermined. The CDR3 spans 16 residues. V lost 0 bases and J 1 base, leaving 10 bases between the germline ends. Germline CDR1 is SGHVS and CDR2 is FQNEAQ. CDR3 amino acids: CASSLARTASYNEQFF. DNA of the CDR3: TGTGCCAGCAGCTTAGCAAGGACGGCATCCTACAATGAGCAGTTCTTC.

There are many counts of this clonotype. This chain's CDR3 is CASTRQGSGSNEQFF. The DNA of the CDR3 is TGTGCCAGCACGCGACAGGGGAGTGGGTCTAATGAGCAGTTCTTC. The chain links TRBV2 to TRBJ2-1; 8 nucleotides line up with TRBD1. The junction had 12 bases not matched to a gene; V was cut back by 7 bases and J by 7 bases. Germline-derived CDR1 and CDR2 are SNHLY and FYNNEI. The CDR3 totals 15 residues.

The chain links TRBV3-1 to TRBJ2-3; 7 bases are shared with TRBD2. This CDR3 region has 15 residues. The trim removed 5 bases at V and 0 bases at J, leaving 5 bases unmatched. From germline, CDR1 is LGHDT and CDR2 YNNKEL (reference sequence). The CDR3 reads CASSVRESSTDTQYF. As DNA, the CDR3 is TGTGCCAGCAGCGTGCGGGAGTCTAGCACAGATACGCAGTATTTT.